Sequencing of this TCR beta chain was carried out in a study of blood T cell repertoires in COVID-19. About the research overall: Both acute and convalescent COVID-19 samples were obtained from the United States, Italy and Spain. T cells, B-cell-depleted T cells, or PBMCs provided the cDNA or gDNA that served as material.

The CDR3 runs to 14 residues. Trimming took 4 bases from V and 0 from J, leaving 9 bases between them. Germline values: CDR1 SGHVS, CDR2 FQNEAQ. Using immunoSEQ multiplex PCR, the repertoire was profiled, and TCRdb retains in-frame clones only, with some absent. The table records 240,000 or so clones, 70% to 85% of them present only once. Input material: peripheral blood. The rearrangement links TRBV7-8 to TRBJ1-2, with no clear D. This clonotype originated in a woman aged 80 or older with acute or convalescent COVID-19. CDR3 sequence reads: CASSSAVANYGYTF. The DNA for the CDR3 is TGTGCCAGCAGCTCGGCGGTAGCTAACTATGGCTACACCTTC.